This T cell receptor (beta chain) was documented in a study of blood T cells in healthy people across ages. This clonotype was detected only a few times. The CDR3 totals 13 residues. From germline, CDR1 is MDHEN and CDR2 SYDVKM. V lost 8 bases and J 3 bases, leaving 13 bases between the germline ends. Primers used in a second PCR of roughly 6 to 11 cycles were a sample-barcoded 5' primer and a J-beta primer mix. TCRdb recomputed calls from the 5' RACE reads with MiXCR, one row per CDR3 protein. The sample yields about 290,000 distinct CDR3 sequences, around 27% seen once. Sequencing input: blood. This receptor was obtained from a woman aged 70-85 years in good health. V usage is TRBV28 and J usage is TRBJ1-1; D is uncertain. The CDR3 nucleotides are TGTGCCAGCGCCTCGTCTGTCTACACTGAAGCTTTCTTT. Residues: CASASSVYTEAFF. The full variable domain, completed using reference TRBV28 and TRBJ1-1, is DVKVTQSSRYLVKRTGEKVFLECVQDMDHENMFWYRQDPGLGLRLIYFSYDVKMKEKGDIPEGYSVSREKKERFSLILESASTNQTSMYLCASASSVYTEAFFGQGTRLTVV.